This T cell receptor (beta chain) was sequenced in a study of blood T cell repertoires in COVID-19. Turning to the study itself: The United States, Italy and Spain were the sources of the acute and convalescent COVID-19 samples. Nucleic acid was either cDNA or gDNA, and it came from T cells, B-cell-depleted T cells, or PBMCs.

This clone occurred a few times. Germline V CDR1 and CDR2: SGHTA, FQGNSA. The V segment lost 4 bases and the J segment 2 bases; nucleotides outside the gene matches: 17. The CDR3 sequence is 18 residues long. Per the original methods: Reference gene primer amplification gave nucleated cell count estimates. Here immunoSEQ multiplex PCR was the method, and the copy in TCRdb shows in-frame clones only, minus some. V, J and clone size derive from that table, while D and trimming were established from the DNA sequence. The sample holds some 220,000 clones; 82% are singletons and the top ten take less than 6%. The Seattle site enrolled patients during active infection and followed them longitudinally.

The sequenced material came from peripheral blood. This chain links TRBV7-2 with TRBJ2-7; TRBD1 matches at 7 bases. This TCR came from a woman aged 70-85 years with COVID-19, enrolled during active disease. The CDR3 protein is CASSWRWNLGTAPYEQYF. For the CDR3, the DNA is TGTGCCAGCAGCTGGCGTTGGAATCTCGGGACAGCACCCTACGAGCAGTACTTC. Using reference TRBV7-2 and TRBJ2-7 for the parts outside the CDR3, the full variable domain is GAGVSQSPSNKVTEKGKDVELRCDPISGHTALYWYRQSLGQGLEFLIYFQGNSAPDKSGLPSDRFSAERTGGSVSTLTIQRTQQEDSAVYLCASSWRWNLGTAPYEQYFGPGTRLTVT.